Below are 20 T cell receptor beta chains sequenced from a single sample in a study of blood T cell repertoires in COVID-19. Sequencing was performed with immunoSEQ multiplex PCR; in TCRdb, only in-frame clones are kept and a portion is missing. This table has about 97,000 clones, around 87% appearing once. The sequencing sample was made of peripheral blood. The source is a man aged 50-60 years with active or convalescent COVID-19.

The genes are TRBV19 and TRBJ1-2; D is uncertain. The germline CDR1 and CDR2 sequences are LNHDA and SQIVND (reference sequence). The V end was cut by 3 bases, the J end by 4 bases, with 15 bases between. This CDR3 has 15 residues. The CDR3 bases are TGTGCCAGTAGTATGGTGGAGGTACTTGGCTATGGCTACACCTTC. Amino acids: CASSMVEVLGYGYTF.

The J gene is TRBJ2-1, the V gene TRBV18, with 11 positions matching TRBD1. The CDR3 is 16 amino acids. Germline V gives CDR1 KGHSH, CDR2 LQKENI. Trimming cost V 3 bases and J 4 bases; bases outside gene matches: 5. The DNA of the CDR3 is TGTGCCAGCTCACCCAACGGACAGGGGGCGTACAATGAGCAGTTCTTC. Translated: CASSPNGQGAYNEQFF. Using reference TRBV18 and TRBJ2-1 for the parts outside the CDR3, the full variable domain is NAGVMQNPRHLVRRRGQEARLRCSPMKGHSHVYWYRQLPEEGLKFMVYLQKENIIDESGMPKERFSAEFPKEGPSILRIQQVVRGDSAAYFCASSPNGQGAYNEQFFGPGTRLTVL.

The chain joins TRBV7-2 to TRBJ2-6; D not resolved. Germline V CDR1 and CDR2: SGHTA, FQGNSA. The V gene lost 1 base and the J gene lost 0 bases, with 7 bases spanning the gap. This CDR3 has 16 amino acids. The CDR3 coding sequence is TGTGCCAGCAGCTTAGGTCCTGTCTCTGGGGCCAACGTCCTGACTTTC. Translating gives CASSLGPVSGANVLTF.

The chain combines TRBV10-3 with TRBJ2-7; D gene ambiguous. The CDR3 covers 13 residues. In germline, CDR1 is ENHRY, CDR2 SYGVKD. The V end lost 3 bases, the J end lost 3 bases, and 9 bases lay between the germline ends. The CDR3 sequence is CAISDGQYYEQYF. CDR3 DNA sequence: TGTGCCATCAGTGATGGGCAGTACTACGAGCAGTACTTC.

The V gene is TRBV9, the J gene TRBJ1-2; D perhaps matches TRBD1 (6 bases). Trimming removed 3 bases at V and 5 bases at J, with 20 bases between. The germline CDR1 and CDR2 sequences are SGDLS and YYNGEE. CDR3 size: 16 residues. CDR3 loop: CASSANKQGKEYGYTF. CDR3 coding DNA: TGTGCCAGCAGCGCGAATAAACAGGGAAAGGAGTATGGCTACACCTTC.

V usage is TRBV5-6 and J usage is TRBJ2-2; D is ambiguous. This CDR3 is built from 14 residues. Per germline, CDR1 SGHDT and CDR2 YYEEEE. V was pared by 0 bases and J by 8 bases, with 11 bases between. For the CDR3, the DNA is TGTGCCAGCAGCTTGGCCGGTAATGAGGGGGAGCTGTTTTTT. Amino acid sequence: CASSLAGNEGELFF.

This chain's CDR3 is CASSLSNNEQFF. DNA for the CDR3: TGTGCCAGCAGTCTCAGTAACAATGAGCAGTTCTTC. The chain couples TRBV25-1 to TRBJ2-1; D unresolved. The V and J ends lost 5 bases and 5 bases respectively, with 7 bases between them. The CDR3 covers 12 residues. Looked up from germline, CDR1 is MGHDK and CDR2 is SYGVNS.

The chain uses TRBV3-1 (or the pseudogene TRBV3-2) and TRBJ1-1; tentative D call: TRBD1 (5 bases). Trimming took 4 bases from V and 3 from J, leaving 15 bases between them. The CDR3 is 15 residues long. Germline V lookup: CDR1 LGHDT, CDR2 YNNKEL (reference sequence). The CDR3, as DNA: TGTGCCAGCAGCCTATATCAGGGAGGGGACACTGAAGCTTTCTTT. Its protein product is CASSLYQGGDTEAFF.

The rearrangement uses TRBV19 and TRBJ2-3; 9 bases are shared with TRBD2. The V and J ends lost 7 bases and 1 base, in that order; junction bases with no gene match: 3. This CDR3 comprises 14 residues. CDR1 is LNHDA and CDR2 is SQIVND in the germline V gene (reference sequence). DNA for the CDR3: TGTGCCAGTACCAAGCGGGGGGGCACAGATACGCAGTATTTT. Translated: CASTKRGGTDTQYF.

This chain joins TRBV5-1 and TRBJ2-1; no clear D. The CDR3 has 14 residues. V was trimmed by 1 base and J by 9 bases, leaving 14 bases between them. Germline-derived CDR1 and CDR2 are SGHRS and YFSETQ. The DNA of the CDR3 is TGCGCCAGCAGCTTGACGGAGTCCTTAGGTGAGCAGTTCTTC. It yields the protein CASSLTESLGEQFF.

This clone was observed a few times. This rearrangement joins TRBV10-3 to TRBJ2-1, with 8 bases aligning to TRBD1. CDR3 size: 14 residues. From germline, CDR1 is ENHRY and CDR2 SYGVKD. Trimming cost V 5 bases and J 4 bases; bases outside gene matches: 4. CDR3 DNA: TGTGCCATCAGTCCGGACAGGGAGTACAATGAGCAGTTCTTC. This translates into CAISPDREYNEQFF.

The chain employs TRBV2 and TRBJ2-3; 15 nucleotides agree with TRBD2. The junction had 4 bases not matched to a gene; V was cut back by 5 bases and J by 1 base. The germline gives CDR1 SNHLY, CDR2 FYNNEI. This CDR3 spans 17 amino acids. In nucleotides, the CDR3 is TGTGCCAGCAGTCGGTGGACTAGCGGGGGGGGCACAGATACGCAGTATTTT. It codes for CASSRWTSGGGTDTQYF.

The CDR3 sequence: CSVEGQGAQETQYF. CDR3 nucleotides: TGCAGCGTTGAGGGACAGGGGGCTCAGGAGACCCAGTACTTC. V gene TRBV29-1 combines with J gene TRBJ2-5; TRBD1 agrees at 12 bases. The CDR3 length is 14 residues. Germline V gives CDR1 SQVTM, CDR2 ANQGSEA. V lost 3 bases and J lost 5; bases outside the gene matches: 4.

This chain connects TRBV7-8 to TRBJ2-7, with TRBD1 identical over 7 bases. V shed 5 bases and J 3 bases; nucleotides not matched to a gene: 10. The germline CDR1 and CDR2 sequences are SGHVS and FQNEAQ. The CDR3 consists of 15 residues. CDR3 region: CASSNGPGQLYEQYF. For the CDR3, the DNA is TGTGCCAGCAGCAACGGCCCGGGACAGCTCTACGAGCAGTACTTC.

CDR3 DNA sequence: TGTGCCAGCTCAACTACAAGGACTAATTTCCAAGAGACCCAGTACTTC. It specifies CASSTTRTNFQETQYF. The chain recombines TRBV18 with TRBJ2-5; TRBD2 is a possible D gene (6 bases). V lost 5 bases and J 1 base, leaving 17 bases between the germline ends. This CDR3 has 16 residues. Germline-derived CDR1 and CDR2 are KGHSH and LQKENI.

V gene TRBV3-1 (or the pseudogene TRBV3-2) combines with J gene TRBJ1-1; 10 nucleotides match TRBD1. Per germline, CDR1 LGHDT and CDR2 YNNKEL (reference sequence). This CDR3 contains 12 residues. Trimming cost V 4 bases and J 11 bases; bases outside gene matches: 4. The CDR3 nucleotides read TGTGCCAGCAGCCCCAGACAGGGGGCTGCTTTCTTT. Translation gives CASSPRQGAAFF.

The chain links TRBV2 to TRBJ1-2; tentatively, D is TRBD1 (5 bases). V gave up 3 bases and J gave up 0 bases, with 11 bases separating them. The germline gives CDR1 SNHLY, CDR2 FYNNEI. CDR3 length: 15 amino acids. This CDR3 is CASSDLDTTNYGYTF. CDR3 nucleotide sequence: TGTGCCAGCAGTGATCTGGACACGACTAACTATGGCTACACCTTC.

The chain employs TRBV28 and TRBJ1-1; D is unclear. With 6 bases removed from V and 2 bases from J, the gap between germline ends came to 7 bases. The CDR3 has 12 residues. Germline V gives CDR1 MDHEN, CDR2 SYDVKM. The CDR3 DNA reads as TGTGCCAGCAGGGGAGCCAACACTGAAGCTTTCTTT. Translation: CASRGANTEAFF.

The chain joins TRBV7-8 to TRBJ2-1; D ambiguous. V was trimmed by 2 bases and J by 14 bases, leaving 13 bases between them. The CDR3 has 12 residues. The V gene's germline CDR1 is SGHVS and CDR2 FQNEAQ. CDR3 region: CASSLSPTPEFF. The DNA for the CDR3 is TGTGCCAGCAGCTTAAGTCCAACTCCGGAGTTCTTC.

This rearrangement joins TRBV6-5 to TRBJ1-2, with a tentative D call TRBD1 (6 bases). CDR3 size: 13 residues. Germline CDR1 reads MNHEY; CDR2 reads SVGAGI. V lost 7 bases and J 8 bases, leaving 17 bases between the germline ends. In DNA form, the CDR3 reads TGTGCCAGCAAAATAAACAGGGAGGGCGGCTACACCTTC. Translated, it gives CASKINREGGYTF.